This is a list of T cell receptor beta chains from one sample in a study of blood T cells in healthy people across ages. TCRdb re-called the 5' RACE reads through MiXCR, storing one row per CDR3 protein. The sample has over 1,300,000 distinct CDR3 sequences, 59% seen once. Sample: blood. The receptors come from a man aged 18 to 29 in good health. Each CDR3 is given with its conserved first and last residue. D genes are given only for firm matches. Size is omitted from some rows. Given values are once, few, many or a class for expanded clones.

once	TRBD2	TRBV29-1	TRBJ2-3	CSVDAGEGDTQYF	TGCAGCGTTGATGCGGGAGAGGGAGATACGCAGTATTTT
.	TRBD2	TRBV29-1	TRBJ2-1	CSSGTLGFNEQFF	TGCAGTAGCGGGACGCTAGGATTCAATGAGCAGTTCTTC
.	TRBD1	TRBV20-1	TRBJ1-5	CSARDPGTGDNQPQHF	TGCAGTGCTAGAGATCCAGGGACAGGCGACAATCAGCCCCAGCATTTT
.	TRBD1	TRBV7-2	TRBJ2-5	CASSLRGGAEDEQYF	TGTGCCAGCAGCTTAAGAGGGGGCGCAGAGGATGAGCAGTACTTC
.	.	TRBV5-1	TRBJ1-6	CASSPQGPGSPLHF	TGCGCCAGCAGCCCACAGGGTCCGGGATCACCCCTCCACTTT
few	.	TRBV6-1	TRBJ2-7	CASVGQGNPLDEQYF	TGTGCCAGCGTCGGCCAGGGGAACCCCTTGGACGAGCAGTACTTC
few	.	TRBV4-3	TRBJ2-7	CASSQDGVGEQYF	TGCGCCAGCAGCCAAGATGGGGTTGGCGAGCAGTACTTC
.	.	TRBV21-1	TRBJ2-1	CASSKKGRGAYKEQFF	TGTGCCAGCAGCAAAAAAGGCAGGGGGGCCTACAAGGAGCAGTTCTTC
once	.	TRBV27	TRBJ1-2	CASSCGSNYGYTF	TGTGCCAGCAGTTGTGGATCGAACTATGGCTACACCTTC
.	.	TRBV6-5	TRBJ2-4	CASSPPALAKNIQYF	TGTGCCAGCAGTCCCCCGGCTTTAGCCAAAAACATTCAGTACTTC
.	.	TRBV5-5	TRBJ1-2	CASSLLSPERASNYGYTF	TGTGCCAGCAGCTTGCTTTCGCCAGAAAGGGCTTCTAACTATGGCTACACCTTC
.	.	TRBV4-1	TRBJ2-2	CASSQDGGRVTGELFF	TGCGCCAGCAGCCAAGACGGGGGGCGGGTCACCGGGGAGCTGTTTTTT
.	TRBD1	TRBV7-8	TRBJ2-5	CASSTSPTGRETQYF	TGTGCCAGCAGCACATCCCCGACAGGGAGAGAGACCCAGTACTTC
.	.	TRBV18	TRBJ1-6	CASSPPPGSNSPLHF	TGTGCCAGCTCACCACCTCCGGGGTCCAATTCACCCCTCCACTTT
.	.	TRBV20-1	TRBJ2-1	CSAVLQRRFNEQFF	TGCAGTGCCGTCCTCCAGCGGAGATTCAATGAGCAGTTCTTC
.	.	TRBV4-3	TRBJ1-1	CASSQESGHHVVGQNTEAFF	TGCGCCAGCAGCCAAGAGTCGGGACATCACGTGGTCGGTCAGAACACTGAAGCTTTCTTT
once	.	TRBV3-1	TRBJ2-3	CASSQEGAGAHEDTQYF	TGTGCCAGCAGCCAAGAGGGGGCGGGGGCCCACGAAGATACGCAGTATTTT
few	.	TRBV20-1	TRBJ1-1	CSANHPGHLEAFF	TGCAGTGCTAACCATCCGGGACACCTAGAAGCTTTCTTT
.	.	TRBV5-1	TRBJ2-1	CASSLVGAGNEQFF	TGCGCCAGCAGCTTGGTGGGGGCGGGAAATGAGCAGTTCTTC
.	.	TRBV7-9	TRBJ2-5	CASRSKETQYF	TGTGCCAGCCGCAGTAAAGAGACCCAGTACTTT
.	TRBD2	TRBV4-1	TRBJ2-7	CASSLYSVAGPLVEQYF	TGCGCCAGCAGCCTATACTCAGTAGCGGGACCCCTCGTTGAGCAGTACTTC
.	TRBD2	TRBV20-1	TRBJ2-3	CSARLAGDTDTQYF	TGCAGTGCGCGACTAGCGGGGGACACAGATACGCAGTATTTT
.	.	TRBV6-1	TRBJ2-7	CASSEVAGSSYEQYF	TGTGCCAGCAGTGAAGTCGCGGGCAGCTCCTACGAGCAGTACTTC
.	.	TRBV2	TRBJ1-2	CASSAGSLEHYGYTF	TGTGCCAGCAGTGCGGGCAGCCTAGAACATTATGGCTACACCTTC
once	.	TRBV25-1	TRBJ1-6	CASSEFGVATNSPLHF	TGTGCCAGCAGTGAATTTGGCGTTGCGACGAATTCACCCCTCCACTTT
few	.	TRBV27	TRBJ2-7	CASSLYTSGAYEQYF	TGTGCCAGCAGTCTATACACCTCAGGGGCCTACGAGCAGTACTTC
.	.	TRBV28	TRBJ2-5	CASSPPAGRQETQYF	TGTGCCAGCAGCCCCCCCGCTGGTAGACAAGAGACCCAGTACTTC
.	.	TRBV6-6	TRBJ1-5	CASSYGGVQPQHF	TGTGCCAGCAGTTACGGGGGTGTGCAGCCCCAGCATTTT
many	.	TRBV28	TRBJ2-7	CASSFRPYEQYF	TGTGCCAGCAGTTTTCGCCCCTACGAGCAGTACTTC
once	TRBD1	TRBV27	TRBJ1-1	CASSFDRGLAEAFF	TGTGCCAGCAGTTTCGACAGGGGGCTCGCTGAAGCTTTCTTT
.	TRBD2	TRBV4-2	TRBJ2-7	CASSPPPGLSSYEQYF	TGTGCCAGCAGCCCCCCACCGGGACTATCCTCCTACGAGCAGTACTTC
.	.	TRBV27	TRBJ2-5	CASSLGVEGAETQYF	TGTGCCAGCAGTTTGGGGGTGGAGGGAGCAGAGACCCAGTACTTC
.	TRBD1	TRBV5-1	TRBJ2-5	CASRGTGYETQYF	TGCGCCAGCAGGGGGACAGGGTACGAGACCCAGTACTTC
few	.	TRBV29-1	TRBJ2-1	CSVDSSRGTGNEQFF	TGCAGCGTTGATTCCTCCCGGGGCACCGGGAATGAGCAGTTCTTC
.	.	TRBV5-4	TRBJ2-1	CASSALGEPDEQFF	TGTGCCAGCAGCGCACTGGGGGAGCCCGATGAGCAGTTCTTC
.	.	TRBV19	TRBJ2-1	CASNRGGGDEQFF	TGTGCCAGTAACCGTGGGGGCGGGGATGAGCAGTTCTTC
.	.	TRBV6-6	TRBJ1-1	CASHTLNTEAFF	TGTGCCAGCCATACACTGAACACTGAAGCTTTCTTT
.	.	TRBV20-1	TRBJ1-2	CSARDLSNDYGYTF	TGCAGTGCTAGAGATCTGAGTAACGACTATGGCTACACCTTC
.	.	TRBV6-5	TRBJ1-1	CASSYSGRYGDEAFF	TGTGCCAGCAGTTACTCGGGCAGATATGGGGATGAAGCTTTCTTT
.	TRBD1	TRBV10-3	TRBJ1-2	CAIRPGTALTYGYTF	TGTGCCATCAGACCAGGGACAGCCCTAACCTATGGCTACACCTTC
.	TRBD2	TRBV12-3/TRBV12-4	TRBJ2-5	CASSVTSGMVQYF	TGTGCCAGCAGTGTTACTAGCGGGATGGTGCAGTACTTC
.	.	TRBV4-3	TRBJ2-2	CASSQELFGELFF	TGCGCCAGCAGCCAAGAACTGTTCGGGGAGCTGTTTTTT
.	TRBD1	TRBV5-6	TRBJ2-7	CASSFVGQEEQYF	TGTGCCAGCAGCTTTGTGGGACAGGAAGAGCAGTACTTC
once	.	TRBV10-2	TRBJ1-6	CASSVQGTSPLHF	TGCGCCAGCAGTGTACAGGGTACATCACCCCTCCACTTT
few	TRBD2	TRBV7-2	TRBJ2-3	CASSSPRGRGAHTDTQYF	TGTGCCAGCAGCTCCCCTCGTGGGCGGGGGGCTCACACAGATACGCAGTATTTT
.	TRBD2	TRBV4-3	TRBJ2-3	CASSQDTSGGLDTQYF	TGCGCCAGCAGCCAAGATACTAGCGGGGGGCTGGATACGCAGTATTTT
few	TRBD2	TRBV7-6	TRBJ2-1	CASSATASGKYNEQFF	TGTGCCAGCAGCGCAACTGCTAGCGGGAAGTACAATGAGCAGTTCTTC
.	.	TRBV2	TRBJ2-7	CASIFPGQTSYEQYF	TGTGCCAGCATCTTTCCGGGACAAACCTCCTACGAGCAGTACTTC
few	.	TRBV7-6	TRBJ2-7	CASSYQTDYEQYF	TGTGCCAGCAGCTACCAGACTGACTACGAGCAGTACTTC
.	.	TRBV20-1	TRBJ2-1	CSARGAFSSYNEQFF	TGCAGTGCTAGAGGCGCGTTTAGCTCCTACAATGAGCAGTTCTTC